This T cell receptor beta chain stems from a study of vaccination and CD4 T cells after COVID-19. As for the study in general: Post-COVID sampling occurred a median about 110 days after diagnosis (range 35 to 161). A median of approximately 75 days (range 14 to 241) separated dose two from the taking of post-vaccine samples.

Treatment: roughly 11-day PBMC culture with coronavirus spike peptide pools or control peptides (ViraFEST assay). Cultured CD4+ T cell DNA was sequenced using the Oncomine TCR Beta short-read assay. TCRdb passed the PCR reads through MiXCR, listing each CDR3 protein once. The top ten clones hold around 8.6% of a sample with about 17,000 distinct CDR3 sequences, approximately 40% of them seen once. The CDR3 length is 14 residues. V lost 3 bases, J lost 2 bases, and 9 bases lay in between. Looked up from germline, CDR1 is SGHAT and CDR2 is FQNNGV. On this clonotype itself: The antigen remains undetermined.

The chain couples TRBV11-2 to TRBJ2-3, with D possibly matching TRBD1 (5 bases). Sample: CD4+ T cells from blood, cultured in vitro. This receptor was identified in a human donor who had recovered from COVID-19. Here the CDR3 reads CASSFGRVTDTQYF. The CDR3 nucleotides are TGTGCCAGCAGCTTTGGCAGGGTCACAGATACGCAGTATTTT.